The rows below give T cell receptor beta chains drawn from one sample of a study of T cell responses to AZD1222 COVID-19 vaccine. Clones were read by immunoSEQ multiplex PCR, and TCRdb kept only the in-frame ones, dropping some. The sample lists around 130,000 clones; approximately 85% were seen once. The sequences come from peripheral blood, collected on day 0 of AZD1222 vaccination. These receptors all come from an adult in good health. The CDR3 runs from the conserved cysteine through the conserved F or W. Each record gives: J gene, clone size, D gene, V gene, CDR3 DNA, CDR3 protein. A D gene is named only where the DNA matches it firmly. The size entry is marked missing in some rows and otherwise reads once, few, many or a size class.

J gene: TRBJ2-7; clone size: -; D gene: -; V gene: TRBV5-1; CDR3 DNA: TGCGCCAGCAGCTTGGAGAGGGTCTCCTACGAGCAGTACTTC; CDR3 protein: CASSLERVSYEQYF
J gene: TRBJ2-1; clone size: -; D gene: -; V gene: TRBV7-9; CDR3 DNA: TGTGCCAGCAGCCTAGAGTGGGCGGGAAGGTCCTACAATGAGCAGTTCTTC; CDR3 protein: CASSLEWAGRSYNEQFF
J gene: TRBJ1-1; clone size: -; D gene: TRBD1; V gene: TRBV6-5; CDR3 DNA: TGTGCCAGCAGTTACGGGACAGGGATATCGGACACTGAAGCTTTCTTT; CDR3 protein: CASSYGTGISDTEAFF
J gene: TRBJ1-5; clone size: -; D gene: TRBD1; V gene: TRBV5-6; CDR3 DNA: TGTGCCAGCAGCTTGTTGGACAGGGGGCCGGAAAGCAATCAGCCCCAGCATTTT; CDR3 protein: CASSLLDRGPESNQPQHF
J gene: TRBJ1-4; clone size: -; D gene: -; V gene: TRBV11-3; CDR3 DNA: TGTGCCAGCAGCCCGCTAGGGCAGGAAAAACTGTTTTTT; CDR3 protein: CASSPLGQEKLFF
J gene: TRBJ2-5; clone size: once; D gene: -; V gene: TRBV5-1; CDR3 DNA: TGCGCCAGCAGCCAAACGGGGGGCGACTTTGAGACCCAGTACTTC; CDR3 protein: CASSQTGGDFETQYF
J gene: TRBJ1-2; clone size: -; D gene: -; V gene: TRBV2; CDR3 DNA: TGTGCCAGCAAGGCAGGCTATGGCTACACCTTC; CDR3 protein: CASKAGYGYTF
J gene: TRBJ1-4; clone size: -; D gene: -; V gene: TRBV6-5; CDR3 DNA: TGTGCCAGCAGCTTGACAGGTGATAATGAAAAACTGTTTTTT; CDR3 protein: CASSLTGDNEKLFF
J gene: TRBJ2-3; clone size: once; D gene: TRBD2; V gene: TRBV5-1; CDR3 DNA: TGCGCCAGCAGCTTCTTGAAAGCGGGGGGAAACACAGATACGCAGTATTTT; CDR3 protein: CASSFLKAGGNTDTQYF
J gene: TRBJ2-7; clone size: -; D gene: TRBD1; V gene: TRBV5-6; CDR3 DNA: TGTGCCAGCAGCCGGACCTGGACAGGGACCTGGGAGCAGTACTTC; CDR3 protein: CASSRTWTGTWEQYF
J gene: TRBJ1-1; clone size: -; D gene: TRBD1; V gene: TRBV30; CDR3 DNA: TGTGCCTTGACAGGGGAGGTGAACACTGAAGCTTTCTTT; CDR3 protein: CALTGEVNTEAFF
J gene: TRBJ1-1; clone size: -; D gene: TRBD1; V gene: TRBV6-6; CDR3 DNA: TGTGCCAGCATTCGGACAGGAAGTTCGAGACGAGGGAGGAACACTGAAGCTTTCTTT; CDR3 protein: CASIRTGSSRRGRNTEAFF
J gene: TRBJ2-1; clone size: -; D gene: TRBD1; V gene: TRBV5-4; CDR3 DNA: TGTGCCAGCAGTCGGGACAGGGGCTCCTACAATGAGCAGTTCTTC; CDR3 protein: CASSRDRGSYNEQFF
J gene: TRBJ1-5; clone size: -; D gene: -; V gene: TRBV2; CDR3 DNA: TGTGCCAGCACCCTGGGGGGGGCCCTCAATCAGCCCCAGCATTTT; CDR3 protein: CASTLGGALNQPQHF
J gene: TRBJ1-6; clone size: -; D gene: -; V gene: TRBV30; CDR3 DNA: TGTGCCTGGAGTGAACAGGGCTTCCCTAATTCACCCCTCCACTTT; CDR3 protein: CAWSEQGFPNSPLHF
J gene: TRBJ2-3; clone size: -; D gene: TRBD2; V gene: TRBV11-3; CDR3 DNA: TGTGCCAGCAGCCGAGGAACTAGCGGATACACAGATACGCAGTATTTT; CDR3 protein: CASSRGTSGYTDTQYF
J gene: TRBJ2-5; clone size: -; D gene: TRBD2; V gene: TRBV6-5; CDR3 DNA: TGTGCCAGCAGGCCCCTAGCGGGGGGGGAGACCCAGTACTTC; CDR3 protein: CASRPLAGGETQYF
J gene: TRBJ2-7; clone size: -; D gene: -; V gene: TRBV6-5; CDR3 DNA: TGTGCCAGCAGTTACGCTTCGGGCTACGAGCAGTACTTC; CDR3 protein: CASSYASGYEQYF
J gene: TRBJ1-5; clone size: -; D gene: -; V gene: TRBV7-8; CDR3 DNA: TGTGCCAGCAGCTTAGAGGATTATAGCAATCAGCCCCAGCATTTT; CDR3 protein: CASSLEDYSNQPQHF
J gene: TRBJ1-2; clone size: -; D gene: -; V gene: TRBV30; CDR3 DNA: TGTGCCTGGAGTGTAATAGGGGGCTACACCTTC; CDR3 protein: CAWSVIGGYTF
J gene: TRBJ2-2; clone size: -; D gene: TRBD1; V gene: TRBV29-1; CDR3 DNA: TGCAGCGTTGCCCCACAGGGGCACGGGGAGCTGTTTTTT; CDR3 protein: CSVAPQGHGELFF
J gene: TRBJ1-1; clone size: -; D gene: TRBD1; V gene: TRBV7-2; CDR3 DNA: TGTGCCAGCAGCTTTGACAGGGGAGGCACTGAAGCTTTCTTT; CDR3 protein: CASSFDRGGTEAFF
J gene: TRBJ1-4; clone size: -; D gene: TRBD1; V gene: TRBV19; CDR3 DNA: TGTGCCAGTAGTTCCGGGACAGACCTTGAAAAACTGTTTTTT; CDR3 protein: CASSSGTDLEKLFF
J gene: TRBJ1-1; clone size: -; D gene: TRBD1; V gene: TRBV2; CDR3 DNA: TGTGCCAGCGGAGGGTGGACAGGGGACACTGAAGCTTTCTTT; CDR3 protein: CASGGWTGDTEAFF
J gene: TRBJ1-1; clone size: -; D gene: -; V gene: TRBV7-2; CDR3 DNA: TGTGCCAGCAGCCAAGGTGGTCACAGGGCCACCCTTGAAGCTTTCTTT; CDR3 protein: CASSQGGHRATLEAFF
J gene: TRBJ1-4; clone size: -; D gene: -; V gene: TRBV7-3; CDR3 DNA: TGTGCCAGCAGCTACTCAGGAACTAATGAAAAACTGTTTTTT; CDR3 protein: CASSYSGTNEKLFF
J gene: TRBJ2-7; clone size: few; D gene: TRBD1; V gene: TRBV30; CDR3 DNA: TGTGCCTGGACTTCTCCGACAGGGGGAACCTACGAGCAGTACTTC; CDR3 protein: CAWTSPTGGTYEQYF
J gene: TRBJ1-2; clone size: once; D gene: TRBD1; V gene: TRBV5-1; CDR3 DNA: TGCGCCAGCAGTTATACTGACAGGGCGGACTATGGCTACACCTTC; CDR3 protein: CASSYTDRADYGYTF
J gene: TRBJ1-5; clone size: -; D gene: TRBD1; V gene: TRBV3-1/TRBV3-2; CDR3 DNA: TGTGCCAGCAGCCAGGGGACAGGAGCCTACAATCAGCCCCAGCATTTT; CDR3 protein: CASSQGTGAYNQPQHF
J gene: TRBJ1-3; clone size: -; D gene: -; V gene: TRBV4-1; CDR3 DNA: TGCGCCAGCAGCCCCTCAGGGAACTCTGGAAACACCATATATTTT; CDR3 protein: CASSPSGNSGNTIYF
J gene: TRBJ2-5; clone size: -; D gene: -; V gene: TRBV19; CDR3 DNA: TGTGCCAGTAGTTTATTGGGTAGCGGCAACCAAGAGACCCAGTACTTC; CDR3 protein: CASSLLGSGNQETQYF
J gene: TRBJ1-3; clone size: -; D gene: -; V gene: TRBV11-3; CDR3 DNA: TGTGCCAGCAGCCCCGCGCCAGGGTACTCTGGAAACACCATATATTTT; CDR3 protein: CASSPAPGYSGNTIYF
J gene: TRBJ2-6; clone size: once; D gene: -; V gene: TRBV7-3; CDR3 DNA: TGTGCCAGCAGCCTCCGCCAGGGCTCTGGGGCCAACGTCCTGACTTTC; CDR3 protein: CASSLRQGSGANVLTF
J gene: TRBJ1-5; clone size: -; D gene: -; V gene: TRBV2; CDR3 DNA: TGTGCCAGCAGCGCCAGGGAATACAATCAGCCCCAGCATTTT; CDR3 protein: CASSAREYNQPQHF